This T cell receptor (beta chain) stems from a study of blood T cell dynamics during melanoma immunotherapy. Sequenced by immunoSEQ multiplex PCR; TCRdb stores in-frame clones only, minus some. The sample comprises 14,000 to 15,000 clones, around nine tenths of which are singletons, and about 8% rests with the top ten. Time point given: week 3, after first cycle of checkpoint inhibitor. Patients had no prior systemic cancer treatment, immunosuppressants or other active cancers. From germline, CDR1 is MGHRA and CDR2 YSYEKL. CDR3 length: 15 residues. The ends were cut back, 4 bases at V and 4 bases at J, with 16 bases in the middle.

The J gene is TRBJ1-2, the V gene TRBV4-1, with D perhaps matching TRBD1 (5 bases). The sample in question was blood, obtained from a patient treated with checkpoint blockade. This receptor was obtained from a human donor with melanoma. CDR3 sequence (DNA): TGCGCCAGCAGCCGATCCTCGACAGATAGCTATGGCTACACCTTC. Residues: CASSRSSTDSYGYTF.